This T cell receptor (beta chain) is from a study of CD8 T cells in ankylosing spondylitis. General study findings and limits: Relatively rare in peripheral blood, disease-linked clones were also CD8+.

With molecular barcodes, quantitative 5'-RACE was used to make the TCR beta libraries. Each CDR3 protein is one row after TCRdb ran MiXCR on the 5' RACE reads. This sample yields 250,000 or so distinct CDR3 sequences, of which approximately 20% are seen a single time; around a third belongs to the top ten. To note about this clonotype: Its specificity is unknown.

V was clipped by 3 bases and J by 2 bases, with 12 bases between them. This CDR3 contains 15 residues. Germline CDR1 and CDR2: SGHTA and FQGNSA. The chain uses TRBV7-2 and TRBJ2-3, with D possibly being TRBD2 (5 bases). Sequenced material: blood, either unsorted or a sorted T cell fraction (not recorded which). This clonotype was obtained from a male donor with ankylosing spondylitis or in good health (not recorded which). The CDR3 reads CASSFPEGYTDTQYF. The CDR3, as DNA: TGTGCCAGCAGCTTCCCAGAGGGCTACACAGATACGCAGTATTTT.